The present TCR beta chain was sequenced within a study of blood T cell repertoires in COVID-19. Study context: Spain, Italy and the United States supplied samples that represented acute and convalescent COVID-19.

TCRdb's table, derived via immunoSEQ multiplex PCR, lists solely in-frame clones and lacks some. The profile shows some 250,000 clones, about 89% of them singletons. Each recovered donor of Cohort 3 presented with two negative PCRs, clearance, or symptom resolution. Germline CDR1 SGHVS, CDR2 FQNEAQ. J gave up 5 bases and V 2 bases, and 9 bases lay outside the gene matches. The CDR3 is made up of 16 amino acids. The chain employs TRBV7-8 and TRBJ2-7, with 10 bases matching TRBD1. The TCR sequence derives from a man aged 40-50 years who had recovered from COVID-19. The sample taken for sequencing was PBMCs or T cells enriched from blood (not recorded which). CDR3 sequence reads: CASSLIFPGQGNEQYF. The CDR3 DNA sequence: TGTGCCAGCAGCTTAATTTTCCCGGGACAGGGGAACGAGCAGTACTTC.